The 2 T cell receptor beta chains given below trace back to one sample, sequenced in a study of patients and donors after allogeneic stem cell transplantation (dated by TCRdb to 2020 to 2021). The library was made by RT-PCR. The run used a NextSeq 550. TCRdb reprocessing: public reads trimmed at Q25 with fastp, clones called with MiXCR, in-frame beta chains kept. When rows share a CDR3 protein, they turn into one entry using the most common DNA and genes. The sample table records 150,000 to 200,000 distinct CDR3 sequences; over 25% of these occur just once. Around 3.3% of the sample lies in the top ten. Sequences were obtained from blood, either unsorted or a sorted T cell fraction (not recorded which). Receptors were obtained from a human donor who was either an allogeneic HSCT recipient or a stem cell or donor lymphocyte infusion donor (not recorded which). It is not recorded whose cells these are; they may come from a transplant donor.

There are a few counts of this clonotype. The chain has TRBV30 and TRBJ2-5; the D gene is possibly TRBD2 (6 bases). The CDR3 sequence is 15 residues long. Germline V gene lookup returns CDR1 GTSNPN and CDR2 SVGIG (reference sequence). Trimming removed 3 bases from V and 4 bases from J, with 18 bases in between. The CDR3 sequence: CAWSDAGTRGETQYF. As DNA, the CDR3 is TGTGCCTGGAGCGACGCCGGGACGCGGGGAGAGACCCAGTACTTC. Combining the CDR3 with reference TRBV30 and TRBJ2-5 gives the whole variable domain SQTIHQWPATLVQPVGSPLSLECTVEGTSNPNLYWYRQAAGRGLQLLFYSVGIGQISSEVPQNLSASRPQDRQFILSSKKLLLSDSGFYLCAWSDAGTRGETQYFGPGTRLLVL.

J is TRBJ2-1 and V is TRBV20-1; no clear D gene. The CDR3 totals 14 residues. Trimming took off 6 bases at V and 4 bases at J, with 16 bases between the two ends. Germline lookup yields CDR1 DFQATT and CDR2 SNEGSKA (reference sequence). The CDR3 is CSAQTPTGYNEQFF. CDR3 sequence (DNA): TGCAGTGCCCAGACCCCGACTGGTTACAATGAGCAGTTCTTC.